This T cell receptor beta chain was identified in a study of T cell responses to AZD1222 COVID-19 vaccine. Whole-study findings and limits: Only a handful of AZD1222 recipients, roughly six in all, had baseline seropositivity.

The length of the CDR3 is 14 residues. J was trimmed by 8 bases and V by 4 bases; bases with no gene match: 5. Germline CDR1 and CDR2: SGHDT and YYEEEE. For this clone: No antigen is known for it.

Sequencing used immunoSEQ multiplex PCR; TCRdb keeps in-frame clones, though not all of them. There are fewer than 150,000 clones in the sample; 88% occur only once, and around 3.1% lies in the top ten. The chain employs TRBV5-6 and TRBJ1-6; TRBD1 matches at 8 bases. The clonotype was recovered from an adult who received the AZD1222 COVID-19 vaccine. Sample: peripheral blood, taken 28 days after the second AZD1222 dose. The CDR3, as DNA: TGTGCCAGCAGCCTCGGGACAGGCGATTCACCCCTCCACTTT. Its protein product is CASSLGTGDSPLHF.